The TCR beta chain under discussion was sequenced for a study of CD8 T cells in Susac syndrome (dated by TCRdb to between 2018 and 2020). In the study overall: Among the sequenced Susac syndrome patients, five or six had clinically active disease and under 10 were in clinical remission. Whether CD8+ T cell activation and differentiation in Susac syndrome was antigen driven was tested using repertoire sequencing. At blood withdrawal, Susac syndrome patients were therapy-naive, treated with corticosteroids (with IVIg additionally given to some), or treated with IVIg alone. Study-wide conclusions, independent of this receptor: In the CD4+ T cell repertoire of Susac syndrome patients, clonal expansion was not detected. The TCR sequencing and HLA analysis was acknowledged to have included a relatively small number of individuals.

Peripheral blood CD8+ and CD4+ T cells from healthy donors, Susac syndrome patients and multiple sclerosis patients were profiled using high-throughput TCR beta sequencing. Susac syndrome patients met recently defined diagnostic criteria for definite or probable disease. Bulk CD8+ and CD4+ T cells were purified magnetically by negative isolation, whereas CD8+ TEMRA cells were enriched by FACS. Blood was drawn into EDTA tubes, processed within 24 hours, and PBMCs were isolated by density gradient centrifugation. PBMCs destined for TCR sequencing were cryopreserved in liquid nitrogen and later thawed in a 37 °C water bath. The sorted or isolated CD4+, CD8+ and CD8+ TEMRA cells reached a purity of at least 90%. RNA was extracted with the RNeasy kit and about 0.5 to 1 ug was reverse transcribed using random hexamers. The immunoSEQ multiplex PCR assay, covering 54 Vbeta and 13 Jbeta segments, was used to amplify TCR beta CDR3 regions. PCR amplification bias was corrected by using a synthetic template baseline for primer optimization and computational correction. As for how the authors treated the data: Reads were annotated to V, D and J genes according to IMGT and were analyzed with immunoSEQ Analyzer, with only productive sequences retained. To calculate clonality, Shannon entropy was normalized by log2 of the number of productive unique sequences and then subtracted from one. Public and private clones were assessed among the 100 most prevalent clones of each patient and control. Susac-specific clones were defined as absent from healthy and MS cohorts, some 1,000 published viral clones and other ImmuneACCESS disease sequences. TCRdb reran the public reads through fastp at Q25 and MiXCR, keeping productive beta chains. Rows are unified per CDR3 protein, each entry keeping the most common DNA and genes. TCRdb's processing, not the study's, gives the V and J calls here. This sample gives about 200,000 distinct CDR3 sequences in total; roughly nine tenths of them show up just once. The ten largest clones add up to approximately 0.086% of the sample.

In regard to this clonotype: The antigen this receptor binds is unknown. Base-call qualities are not available, and no considerably larger clone is one nucleotide away.

Sequences LNHDA (CDR1) and SQIVND (CDR2) are obtained from the germline V gene (reference sequence). Trimming takes 4 bases off V and 5 bases off J; junction bases not matched to a gene: 7. Its CDR3 holds 14 amino acids, cysteine through phenylalanine. The sequence is cut down to CDR3 DNA, 42 bases in frame from base 1. The chain uses TRBV19 and TRBJ2-7, and TRBD1 aligns with 8 junction nucleotides. Sequencing input: CD4+ T cells from PBMCs. The source is a human donor with Susac syndrome. The CDR3 region reads CASSTGQGINEQYF. Here is the DNA: TGTGCCAGTAGTACTGGACAGGGTATCAACGAGCAGTACTTC.